This entry concerns a single T cell receptor (beta chain). This entry is derived from a study of blood T cell repertoires in COVID-19. CDR3 length equals 13 residues. Trimming took 6 bases from V and 5 from J, leaving 13 bases between them. Original handling: Using reference gene primer amplification, nucleated cell counts were estimated. Libraries were prepared by immunoSEQ multiplex PCR; TCRdb keeps only in-frame clonotypes and omits some of them. Clone size and the V and J calls come from that table; the DNA yielded D and trimming. The sample records around 130,000 clones, approximately 85% being singletons.

The sample was peripheral blood. This rearrangement joins TRBV12-3 or TRBV12-4 to TRBJ1-1; no clear D gene. The clonotype originates from a man aged 45-65 years with acute or convalescent COVID-19. The CDR3 reads CASRIGVQTEAFF. The DNA of the CDR3 is TGTGCCAGCAGGATCGGGGTTCAGACTGAAGCTTTCTTT.